A selection of T cell receptor beta chains follows, all from one sample in a study of cytomegalovirus exposure and HLA in healthy donors. The protocol was immunoSEQ multiplex PCR, while the TCRdb copy is restricted to in-frame clones and leaves out a portion. The table lists 140,000 to 150,000 clones, roughly three quarters of them singletons. The sample consisted of PBMCs. The receptors derive from a man aged 55 to 69 in good health and CMV-seronegative. Both conserved end residues are part of each CDR3. Each record gives: D gene, V gene, J gene, clone size, CDR3 DNA, CDR3 protein. D genes are given only for firm matches. Size tells how often a clone was seen (once, few, many) or the class of an expanded clone, and some rows leave it out.

d_call: TRBD1; v_call: TRBV18; j_call: TRBJ1-2; clone_size: .; cdr3_nt: TGTGCCAGCTCCCGGGACAGTCCCTATGGCTACACCTTC; cdr3_aa: CASSRDSPYGYTF
d_call: .; v_call: TRBV19; j_call: TRBJ2-7; clone_size: .; cdr3_nt: TGTGCCAGTAGTATTGGGGCACTTCACCGCTACGAGCAGTACTTC; cdr3_aa: CASSIGALHRYEQYF
d_call: TRBD2; v_call: TRBV10-3; j_call: TRBJ2-3; clone_size: .; cdr3_nt: TGTGCCATCAGTGAGCGAATAGCGGGAGGCGAGACTAGCACAGATACGCAGTATTTT; cdr3_aa: CAISERIAGGETSTDTQYF
d_call: TRBD2; v_call: TRBV30; j_call: TRBJ2-1; clone_size: .; cdr3_nt: TGTGCATATAGCGGGAGCTCCTACAATGAGCAGTTCTTC; cdr3_aa: CAYSGSSYNEQFF
d_call: .; v_call: TRBV7-6; j_call: TRBJ2-5; clone_size: few; cdr3_nt: TGTGCCAGCAGCTTAGGCCGGGAGACCCAGTACTTC; cdr3_aa: CASSLGRETQYF
d_call: .; v_call: TRBV5-1; j_call: TRBJ1-1; clone_size: .; cdr3_nt: TGCGCCAGCAGCTTCGAGGCCTTGAACACTGAAGCTTTCTTT; cdr3_aa: CASSFEALNTEAFF
d_call: .; v_call: TRBV25-1; j_call: TRBJ2-1; clone_size: .; cdr3_nt: TGTGCCAGCAGTGGAGAGGGCCTACTTAATGAGCAGTTCTTC; cdr3_aa: CASSGEGLLNEQFF
d_call: .; v_call: TRBV11-2; j_call: TRBJ2-7; clone_size: .; cdr3_nt: TGTGCCAGCAGCCACTACGAGCAGTACTTC; cdr3_aa: CASSHYEQYF
d_call: .; v_call: TRBV28; j_call: TRBJ1-2; clone_size: .; cdr3_nt: TGTGCCAGCAGTTTATTTGGAGGGCCCGGCTATGGCTACACCTTC; cdr3_aa: CASSLFGGPGYGYTF
d_call: TRBD1; v_call: TRBV6-5; j_call: TRBJ1-4; clone_size: .; cdr3_nt: TGTGCCAGCAGTTACCACAGGGGACTTAATGAAAAACTGTTTTTT; cdr3_aa: CASSYHRGLNEKLFF
d_call: TRBD1; v_call: TRBV6-5; j_call: TRBJ2-7; clone_size: few; cdr3_nt: TGTGCCAGCAGTACAGGGGGAGCGGAGGTCGGGCAGTACTTC; cdr3_aa: CASSTGGAEVGQYF
d_call: .; v_call: TRBV2; j_call: TRBJ1-5; clone_size: few; cdr3_nt: TGTGCCAGCAGCGCTTTCGGGAGCGTACAGCCCCAGCATTTT; cdr3_aa: CASSAFGSVQPQHF
d_call: TRBD2; v_call: TRBV5-1; j_call: TRBJ2-5; clone_size: .; cdr3_nt: TGCGCCAGCAGCTTAACTAGCGGGAGGTCACAAGAGACCCAGTACTTC; cdr3_aa: CASSLTSGRSQETQYF
d_call: TRBD1; v_call: TRBV28; j_call: TRBJ2-7; clone_size: .; cdr3_nt: TGTGCCAGCAGTACACCGGGACAGGGGACCTACGAGCAGTACTTC; cdr3_aa: CASSTPGQGTYEQYF
d_call: .; v_call: TRBV11-2; j_call: TRBJ1-4; clone_size: .; cdr3_nt: TGTGCCAGCAGCCGTCAACCCGGGGGGCGCGATGAAAAACTGTTTTTT; cdr3_aa: CASSRQPGGRDEKLFF
d_call: TRBD2; v_call: TRBV7-6; j_call: TRBJ2-1; clone_size: .; cdr3_nt: TGTGCCAGCAGCTTAAATGTCGGTAGCGGGCACTCCTACAATGAGCAGTTCTTC; cdr3_aa: CASSLNVGSGHSYNEQFF
d_call: TRBD2; v_call: TRBV14; j_call: TRBJ2-1; clone_size: .; cdr3_nt: TGTGCCAGCACCATAGGGACTAGCGGGAATTTTGAGCAGTTCTTC; cdr3_aa: CASTIGTSGNFEQFF
d_call: TRBD1; v_call: TRBV7-9; j_call: TRBJ2-3; clone_size: few; cdr3_nt: TGTGCCAGCAGGGGGACAGGGTCGACAGATACGCAGTATTTT; cdr3_aa: CASRGTGSTDTQYF
d_call: .; v_call: TRBV28; j_call: TRBJ2-5; clone_size: .; cdr3_nt: TGTGCCAGCAGTTCCTCGGGAGGGGGCGAAGAGACCCAGTACTTC; cdr3_aa: CASSSSGGGEETQYF
d_call: .; v_call: TRBV7-9; j_call: TRBJ2-1; clone_size: .; cdr3_nt: TGTGCCAGCAGCTTAAAGCACTACAATGAGCAGTTCTTC; cdr3_aa: CASSLKHYNEQFF
d_call: .; v_call: TRBV7-9; j_call: TRBJ2-1; clone_size: once; cdr3_nt: TGTGCCAGCAGCTCCTCCGGGGAGCAGTTCTTC; cdr3_aa: CASSSSGEQFF
d_call: .; v_call: TRBV19; j_call: TRBJ1-4; clone_size: .; cdr3_nt: TGTGCCAGTAGACGAGGACAAAGTAATGAAAAACTGTTTTTT; cdr3_aa: CASRRGQSNEKLFF
d_call: .; v_call: TRBV30; j_call: TRBJ1-6; clone_size: .; cdr3_nt: TGTGCCTGGGCCGGGGGGCTGGGTTCACCCCTCCACTTT; cdr3_aa: CAWAGGLGSPLHF
d_call: TRBD1; v_call: TRBV5-4; j_call: TRBJ1-1; clone_size: .; cdr3_nt: TGTGCCAGCAGCTTGGTGACAGGGTCAGCTTTCTTT; cdr3_aa: CASSLVTGSAFF
d_call: TRBD1; v_call: TRBV7-4; j_call: TRBJ1-2; clone_size: .; cdr3_nt: TGTGCCAGCAGCCTACGCCGGGACAGGGGAAGAAGGATTGCTTATGGCTACACCTTC; cdr3_aa: CASSLRRDRGRRIAYGYTF
d_call: .; v_call: TRBV15; j_call: TRBJ2-1; clone_size: .; cdr3_nt: TGTGCCACCTCAGCACTGGGAGCGGGTCAGCACAATGAGCAGTTCTTC; cdr3_aa: CATSALGAGQHNEQFF
d_call: .; v_call: TRBV5-1; j_call: TRBJ1-5; clone_size: .; cdr3_nt: TGCGCCAGCAGCTTACGGCAGGGCGATCAGCCCCAGCATTTT; cdr3_aa: CASSLRQGDQPQHF
d_call: TRBD2; v_call: TRBV6-6; j_call: TRBJ2-4; clone_size: .; cdr3_nt: TGTGCCAGCAGCCTGGGGACTAGCGGGACGGTAAACATTCAGTACTTC; cdr3_aa: CASSLGTSGTVNIQYF
d_call: .; v_call: TRBV28; j_call: TRBJ2-7; clone_size: .; cdr3_nt: TGTGCCAGCAGTTTTAACAGGGCAAACGAGCAGTACTTC; cdr3_aa: CASSFNRANEQYF
d_call: .; v_call: TRBV5-1; j_call: TRBJ1-5; clone_size: .; cdr3_nt: TGCGCCAGCAGCTTGGAAGGGGTGAATCAGCCCCAGCATTTT; cdr3_aa: CASSLEGVNQPQHF
d_call: .; v_call: TRBV15; j_call: TRBJ1-4; clone_size: .; cdr3_nt: TGTGCCACCAGCAGAGATTTAGGGGCAACTAATGAAAAACTGTTTTTT; cdr3_aa: CATSRDLGATNEKLFF
d_call: .; v_call: TRBV30; j_call: TRBJ1-2; clone_size: .; cdr3_nt: TGTGCCTGGACAGGGTTGGGCTATGGCTACACCTTC; cdr3_aa: CAWTGLGYGYTF
d_call: TRBD1; v_call: TRBV10-3; j_call: TRBJ2-7; clone_size: once; cdr3_nt: TGTGCCATCATGCAGGGGGCGGGGGAGCAGTACTTC; cdr3_aa: CAIMQGAGEQYF
d_call: TRBD2; v_call: TRBV4-2; j_call: TRBJ2-3; clone_size: .; cdr3_nt: TGTGCCAGCAGCCCTGAGGGGCGGGGAGGGCCAGATACGCAGTATTTT; cdr3_aa: CASSPEGRGGPDTQYF
d_call: .; v_call: TRBV5-1; j_call: TRBJ2-2; clone_size: .; cdr3_nt: TGCGCCAGCAGGAGGGCGGAGGTGGACACCGGGGAGCTGTTTTTT; cdr3_aa: CASRRAEVDTGELFF
d_call: TRBD1; v_call: TRBV4-2; j_call: TRBJ1-6; clone_size: few; cdr3_nt: TGTGCCAGCAGCCAAGTGAACAGGGGTAACTCACCCCTCCACTTT; cdr3_aa: CASSQVNRGNSPLHF
d_call: TRBD2; v_call: TRBV18; j_call: TRBJ2-7; clone_size: .; cdr3_nt: TGTGCCAGCTCACCAGCCGGGACTAGCGGGTTGAGCTCCTACGAGCAGTACTTC; cdr3_aa: CASSPAGTSGLSSYEQYF
d_call: .; v_call: TRBV2; j_call: TRBJ2-7; clone_size: .; cdr3_nt: TGTGCCAGCAGTGAACGGGGGAAAGGGCCAAGGGAGCAGTACTTC; cdr3_aa: CASSERGKGPREQYF
d_call: TRBD1; v_call: TRBV5-4; j_call: TRBJ2-7; clone_size: .; cdr3_nt: TGTGCCAGCAGCTTTGACAGGGGGGCACGCGAGCAGTACTTC; cdr3_aa: CASSFDRGAREQYF
d_call: TRBD1; v_call: TRBV6-6; j_call: TRBJ1-1; clone_size: .; cdr3_nt: TGTGCCAGCAGTTACTCGTTGACAGGGCTTTCCACTGAAGCTTTCTTT; cdr3_aa: CASSYSLTGLSTEAFF
d_call: TRBD1; v_call: TRBV10-1; j_call: TRBJ1-4; clone_size: .; cdr3_nt: TGCGCCAGCGGGACAGGGAATGAAAAACTGTTTTTT; cdr3_aa: CASGTGNEKLFF
d_call: TRBD1; v_call: TRBV28; j_call: TRBJ1-5; clone_size: .; cdr3_nt: TGTGCCAGCAGTTTAGGTTACAGGGGTAACCAGCCCCAGCATTTT; cdr3_aa: CASSLGYRGNQPQHF
d_call: .; v_call: TRBV7-8; j_call: TRBJ1-4; clone_size: .; cdr3_nt: TGTGCCAGCAGCTTAGCGATCCAGGTTGAAGAAAAACTGTTTTTT; cdr3_aa: CASSLAIQVEEKLFF
d_call: .; v_call: TRBV5-1; j_call: TRBJ2-2; clone_size: few; cdr3_nt: TGCGCCAGCAGCTTGGGTGGTCGGGGGACGAACACCGGGGAGCTGTTTTTT; cdr3_aa: CASSLGGRGTNTGELFF
d_call: .; v_call: TRBV4-3; j_call: TRBJ1-5; clone_size: .; cdr3_nt: TGCGCCAGCAGCCAAGATCTGCGGAATCAGCCCCAGCATTTT; cdr3_aa: CASSQDLRNQPQHF
d_call: .; v_call: TRBV19; j_call: TRBJ2-2; clone_size: .; cdr3_nt: TGTGCCAGTAGTGTGGCCTCCCCGGGGACCGGGGAGCTGTTTTTT; cdr3_aa: CASSVASPGTGELFF
d_call: .; v_call: TRBV11-2; j_call: TRBJ1-6; clone_size: .; cdr3_nt: TGTGCCAGCAGCTCAAACAGGGCACCCCTCCACTTT; cdr3_aa: CASSSNRAPLHF
d_call: .; v_call: TRBV10-3; j_call: TRBJ1-6; clone_size: few; cdr3_nt: TGTGCCATCAGTGAGTCCCCAGGGCATAATTCACCCCTCCACTTT; cdr3_aa: CAISESPGHNSPLHF
d_call: TRBD2; v_call: TRBV6-4; j_call: TRBJ2-2; clone_size: .; cdr3_nt: TGTGCCAGCAGTTCAGGACTAGCGGGAATAACCGGGGAGCTGTTTTTT; cdr3_aa: CASSSGLAGITGELFF
d_call: TRBD2; v_call: TRBV10-1; j_call: TRBJ2-1; clone_size: .; cdr3_nt: TGCGCCAGCAGTGAGCTTGCGGGAGGGGACAATGAGCAGTTCTTC; cdr3_aa: CASSELAGGDNEQFF
d_call: TRBD2; v_call: TRBV27; j_call: TRBJ2-1; clone_size: .; cdr3_nt: TGTGCCAGCAGTTTTTATCTAGCGGGAGGGCTCGGCAATGAGCAGTTCTTC; cdr3_aa: CASSFYLAGGLGNEQFF
d_call: .; v_call: TRBV29-1; j_call: TRBJ2-4; clone_size: .; cdr3_nt: TGCAGCGTTGAAGATAGGGGGACCCCCGGGAACATTCAGTACTTC; cdr3_aa: CSVEDRGTPGNIQYF
d_call: .; v_call: TRBV11-3; j_call: TRBJ2-1; clone_size: .; cdr3_nt: TGTGCCAGCAGCTTCGGGGGAAACAATGAGCAGTTCTTC; cdr3_aa: CASSFGGNNEQFF
d_call: .; v_call: TRBV21-1; j_call: TRBJ2-5; clone_size: .; cdr3_nt: TGTGCCAGCAGCAAAAGGGACGACAGGTACCAAGAGACCCAGTACTTC; cdr3_aa: CASSKRDDRYQETQYF